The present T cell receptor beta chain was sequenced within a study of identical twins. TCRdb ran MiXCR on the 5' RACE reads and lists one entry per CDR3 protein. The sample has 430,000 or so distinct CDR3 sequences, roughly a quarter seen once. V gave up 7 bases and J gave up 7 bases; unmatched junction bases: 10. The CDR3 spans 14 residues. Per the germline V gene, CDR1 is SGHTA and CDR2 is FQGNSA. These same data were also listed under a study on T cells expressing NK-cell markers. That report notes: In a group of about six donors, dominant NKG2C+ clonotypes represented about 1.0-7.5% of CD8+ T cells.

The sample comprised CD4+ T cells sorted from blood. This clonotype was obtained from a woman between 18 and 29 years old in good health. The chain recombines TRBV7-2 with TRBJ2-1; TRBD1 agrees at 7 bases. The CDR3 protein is CASTLQGVGNEQFF. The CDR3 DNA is TGTGCCAGCACCCTCCAGGGGGTGGGGAATGAGCAGTTCTTC.